This T cell receptor (beta chain) was recorded in a study of identical twins (dated by TCRdb to 2016 to 2017). In the study overall: To test whether fetal clonotypes persist, the study used deep sequencing on TCR alpha and beta repertoires from monozygotic twins, unrelated adults of various ages, and cord blood. To rule out contamination, replicate twin experiments were performed at different times with different library preparation protocols.

Preparation of the library involved 5' RACE. This sample was sequenced with an Illumina HiSeq 2000. Template switching added a universal primer binding site, and the final cDNA carried a unique molecular identifier that allowed TCR cDNA molecules to be counted accurately. First-strand cDNA for TCR alpha and beta chains was synthesized from specific primers in the conserved constant-segment region. Each cDNA library was double barcoded, with a SMART-Mk sample barcode plus Illumina barcodes, to control for contamination. TruSeq adapter sequences and Illumina sample barcodes were added in two successive PCR steps. The Illumina HiSeq platform was used with custom primers to sequence TCR alpha and beta cDNA libraries. The study's own analysis went as follows. Raw reads were processed with MiGEC to extract unique molecular identifiers, and MiXCR was used to determine CDR3 positions. For each individual, recombination models were inferred using an EM algorithm with the repgenHMM and IGoR tools. Shared clonotypes were analyzed with the tcR package in R, and sharing was normalized by the product of cloneset sizes. To study raw recombination without the effects of thymic and clonal selection, out-of-frame nonproductive sequences were analyzed. Clones were called with MiXCR by TCRdb after fastp trimmed the public reads at Q25, and only in-frame beta chains were retained. Here each entry gathers all rows of one CDR3 protein and keeps the most common genes and DNA. The V and J calls follow TCRdb's processing rather than the paper's. The sample data list more than 1.5 million distinct CDR3 sequences, and less than 35% of these were observed just once. About 0.3% of the sample is held by the ten biggest clonotypes.

Every donor was a healthy Caucasian. Comment on this clonotype: What antigen it recognizes has not been identified. Base qualities were left out, and no much larger clone turns up one base away.

Study-level results and caveats: Abundant cord blood beta clonotypes had fewer insertions, young adult naive repertoires showed a similar but weaker trend, and memory repertoires showed no such trend. Zero-insertion analyses could be partly confounded by invariant T cells such as MAIT and iNKT, though diverse VJ usage argued against such confounding for most clonotypes. Compared with coincidental sharing between unrelated individuals, out-of-frame TCR alpha sequences shared between twins showed an excess of sequences with low generation probability. In monozygotic twins, recombination models systematically underestimated out-of-frame TCR alpha sharing, but the models matched the sharing seen between unrelated individuals. Because the same donors could not be followed over many years, the conclusions relied on cross-sectional statistical analysis. In beta out-of-frame sequences, excess twin sharing was weaker, because having fewer shared sequences lowered the signal-to-noise ratio.

From cysteine to phenylalanine, the CDR3 is 12 amino acids long. Only CDR3 DNA is held: 36 bases, read in frame from base 1. At the junction V is shortened by 7 bases and J by 7 bases, with 11 bases in between. This TCR was sampled from a newborn girl in good health. The sample was cord blood. The chain couples TRBV12-3 or TRBV12-4 to TRBJ2-4; the D segment cannot be called with confidence. The CDR3 reads CASTPSSNIQYF. The nucleotide sequence is TGTGCCAGCACTCCATCTAGTAACATTCAGTACTTC.